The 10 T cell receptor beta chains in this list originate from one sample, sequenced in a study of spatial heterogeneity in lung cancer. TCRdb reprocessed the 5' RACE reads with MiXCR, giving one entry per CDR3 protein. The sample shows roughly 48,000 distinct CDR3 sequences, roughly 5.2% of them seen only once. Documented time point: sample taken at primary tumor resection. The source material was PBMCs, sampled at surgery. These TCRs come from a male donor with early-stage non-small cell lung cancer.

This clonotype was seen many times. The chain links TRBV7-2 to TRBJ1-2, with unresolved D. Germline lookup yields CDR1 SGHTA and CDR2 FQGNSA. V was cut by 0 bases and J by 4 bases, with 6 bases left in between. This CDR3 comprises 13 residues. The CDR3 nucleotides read TGTGCCAGCAGCTTAGCTGCAGTCTATGGCTACACCTTC. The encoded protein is CASSLAAVYGYTF.

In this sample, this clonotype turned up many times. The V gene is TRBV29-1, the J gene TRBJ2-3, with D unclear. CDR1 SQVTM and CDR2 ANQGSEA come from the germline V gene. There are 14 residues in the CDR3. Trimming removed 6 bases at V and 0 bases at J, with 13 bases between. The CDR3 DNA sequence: TGCAGCGTGGAGAGCGTTCCTAGCACAGATACGCAGTATTTT. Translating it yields CSVESVPSTDTQYF.

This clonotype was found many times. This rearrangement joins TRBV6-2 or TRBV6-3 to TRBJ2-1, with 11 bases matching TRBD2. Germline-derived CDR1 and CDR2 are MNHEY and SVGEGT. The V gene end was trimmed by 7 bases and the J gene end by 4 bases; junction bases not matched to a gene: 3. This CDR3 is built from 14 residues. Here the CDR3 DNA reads TGTGCCAGCAAGGGACTAGCGGTATACAATGAGCAGTTCTTC. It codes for CASKGLAVYNEQFF.

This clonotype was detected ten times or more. The DNA of the CDR3 is TGTGCCAGCAGCTTCCTGACAACCAAGAACACTGAAGCTTTCTTT. Residues: CASSFLTTKNTEAFF. This chain links TRBV5-6 with TRBJ1-1; no reliable D call. This CDR3 region has 15 residues. Germline V CDR1 and CDR2: SGHDT, YYEEEE. The V gene lost 2 bases and the J gene lost 1 base, with 12 bases spanning the gap.

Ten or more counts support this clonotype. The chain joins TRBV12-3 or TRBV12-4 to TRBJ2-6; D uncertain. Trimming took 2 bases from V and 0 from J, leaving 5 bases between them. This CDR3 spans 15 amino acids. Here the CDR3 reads CASSLMTSGANVLTF. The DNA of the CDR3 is TGTGCCAGCAGTTTAATGACCTCTGGGGCCAACGTCCTGACTTTC.

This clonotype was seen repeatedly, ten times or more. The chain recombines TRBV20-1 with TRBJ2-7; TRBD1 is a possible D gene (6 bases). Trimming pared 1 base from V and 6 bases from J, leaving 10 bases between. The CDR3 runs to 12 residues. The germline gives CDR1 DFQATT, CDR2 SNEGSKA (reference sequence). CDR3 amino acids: CSARARGGEQYF. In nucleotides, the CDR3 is TGCAGTGCTAGAGCCAGGGGTGGCGAGCAGTACTTC.

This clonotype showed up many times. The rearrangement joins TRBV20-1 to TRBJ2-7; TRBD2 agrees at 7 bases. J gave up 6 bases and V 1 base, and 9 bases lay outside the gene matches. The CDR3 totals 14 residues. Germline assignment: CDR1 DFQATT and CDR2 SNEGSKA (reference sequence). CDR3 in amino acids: CSARVDSGLREQYF. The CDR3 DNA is TGCAGTGCTAGAGTTGATAGCGGGTTGCGCGAGCAGTACTTC.

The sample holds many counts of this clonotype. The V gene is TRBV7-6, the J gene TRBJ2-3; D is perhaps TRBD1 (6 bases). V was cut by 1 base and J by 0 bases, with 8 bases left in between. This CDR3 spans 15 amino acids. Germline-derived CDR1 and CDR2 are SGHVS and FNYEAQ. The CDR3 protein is CASSLDRVSTDTQYF. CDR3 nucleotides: TGTGCCAGCAGCTTAGACAGGGTCAGCACAGATACGCAGTATTTT.

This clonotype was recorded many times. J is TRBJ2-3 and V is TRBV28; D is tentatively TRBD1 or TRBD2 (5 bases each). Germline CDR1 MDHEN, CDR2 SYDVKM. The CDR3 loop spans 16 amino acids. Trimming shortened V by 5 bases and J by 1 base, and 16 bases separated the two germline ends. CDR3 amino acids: CASSRFFGTRTDTQYF. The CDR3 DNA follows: TGTGCCAGCAGTCGTTTTTTTGGGACCCGCACAGATACGCAGTATTTT. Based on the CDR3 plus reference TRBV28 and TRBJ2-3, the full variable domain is DVKVTQSSRYLVKRTGEKVFLECVQDMDHENMFWYRQDPGLGLRLIYFSYDVKMKEKGDIPEGYSVSREKKERFSLILESASTNQTSMYLCASSRFFGTRTDTQYFGPGTRLTVL.

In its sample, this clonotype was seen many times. This chain's CDR3 is CASDSREGQPQHF. The CDR3 region has the DNA TGTGCCAGCGATTCCCGAGAGGGACAGCCCCAGCATTTT. V and J are TRBV6-2 or TRBV6-3 and TRBJ1-5; D is unclear. The germline CDR1 and CDR2 sequences are MNHEY and SVGEGT. V shed 8 bases and J shed 7 bases, with 15 bases lying between them. The CDR3 contains 13 residues.